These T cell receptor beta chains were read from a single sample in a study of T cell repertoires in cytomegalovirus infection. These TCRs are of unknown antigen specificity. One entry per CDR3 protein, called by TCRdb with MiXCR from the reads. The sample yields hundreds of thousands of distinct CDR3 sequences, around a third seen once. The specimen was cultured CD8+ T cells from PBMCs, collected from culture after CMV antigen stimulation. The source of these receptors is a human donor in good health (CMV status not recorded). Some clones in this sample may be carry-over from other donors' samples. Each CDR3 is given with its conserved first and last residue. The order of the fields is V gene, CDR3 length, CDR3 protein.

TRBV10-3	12	CAIRTPAYEQYF
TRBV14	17	CASSQVPPGTESYGYTF
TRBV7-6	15	CASSPSGGSLYEQYF
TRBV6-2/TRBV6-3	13	CASSYAGEQPQHF
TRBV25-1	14	CASALAGEQDTQYF
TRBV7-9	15	CASSSPGTTGGEQFF
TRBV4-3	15	CASSQDDRGSDTQYF
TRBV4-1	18	CASSQAPFRAGTGNTIYF
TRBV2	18	CASSEARRGRGVRYGYTF
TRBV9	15	CASSPWGGANNEQFF
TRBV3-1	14	CASSDIDRGLEQYF
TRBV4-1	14	CASSQGGGITGYTF
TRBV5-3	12	CASSSRTYEQYF
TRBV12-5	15	CASGFPGQGQETQYF
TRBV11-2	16	CASSFTNPGGKETQYF
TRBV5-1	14	CASSWGALPNEQFF
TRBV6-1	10	CASSHPARYF
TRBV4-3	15	CASSQGEDRSYEQYF
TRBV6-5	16	CASSPPGGAGTDTQYF
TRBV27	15	CASSLSNSPPHTQYF
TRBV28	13	CASRFSRNQPQHF
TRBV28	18	CASSAAGTAILGNTEAFF
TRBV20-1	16	CSAPIRGWGSNQPQHF
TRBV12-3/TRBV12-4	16	CASSPRQGTFHQPQHF
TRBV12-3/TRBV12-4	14	CASSLPDRIYEQYF
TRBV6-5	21	CASRNRGGIMKVRRSYTEAFF
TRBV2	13	CASNGGADGELFF
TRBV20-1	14	CSAPPGPIRNEQFF
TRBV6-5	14	CASTLRTFRETQYF
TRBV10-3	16	CAISLDRGFPTDTQYF
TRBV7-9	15	CASIPRAGGRNEQFF
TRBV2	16	CASSDSTTTSTDTQYF
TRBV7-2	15	CASSDSVANTGELFF
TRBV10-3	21	CATRSWAPSRGPGSGANVLTF
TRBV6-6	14	CASSWTAKDQPQHF
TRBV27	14	CASSLRDRNSPLHF
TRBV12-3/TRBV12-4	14	CASRGQDLNQPQHF
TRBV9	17	CASSAPGTPRPNTEAFF
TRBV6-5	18	CASSYLHWTSGGVNEQFF
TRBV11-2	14	CASSLAGGAEKLFF
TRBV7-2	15	CASTLMGGTGNTIYF
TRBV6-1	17	CASSEEQGITPWGPQHF
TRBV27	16	CASSFSGGDLNNEQFF
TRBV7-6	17	CASSPFPHPGQVYEQYF
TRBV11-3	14	CASSVQGGADTQYF
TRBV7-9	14	CASSLREVDYGYTF
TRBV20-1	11	CSATRFTEAFF
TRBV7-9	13	CASSLTSDGELFF
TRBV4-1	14	CASSPRSRGNEQFF
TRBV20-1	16	CSATPGVRAERNIQYF
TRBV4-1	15	CASSQDSAGSDTQYF
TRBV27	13	CASSKVMHGELFF
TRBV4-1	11	CASSQDETQYF
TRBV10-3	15	CAIRPSGGAPYGYTF
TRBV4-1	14	CASSRRGRLDGYTF
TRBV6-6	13	CASSRDRDQPQHF
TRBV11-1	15	CASSLGTMAVTEAFF
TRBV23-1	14	CASSRQGPNQSQHF
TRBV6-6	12	CATFGGQETQYF
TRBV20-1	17	CSGRGLAGKSSYNEQFF